Listed here is a single TCR beta chain. What it binds is unknown. This sample is drawn from a study of cytomegalovirus exposure and HLA in healthy donors. As for the study in general: Earlier work reported 100 million or so unique TCR beta sequences from about 180 million T cells. Of over 350 genotyped donors, 81% grouped in the Caucasian-associated ancestry cluster.

Study-wide results and limits: The listing of 150 or so TCR beta chains classed them as cytomegalovirus-associated.

PCR was performed using 60 Vbeta and 13 Jbeta primers. As originally analysed: In a later analysis, of tens of millions of unique beta chains, about 10 million appeared in at least two donors. The data were produced by immunoSEQ multiplex PCR, yet TCRdb's version contains in-frame clones alone and is incomplete. The DNA was the basis for D and trimming; V, J and clone size are from that table. The table lists around 120,000 clones, less than 80% of them singletons. V dropped 5 bases and J dropped 1; count of bases not matched to a gene: 4. The CDR3 covers 14 residues. CDR1 is GTSNPN and CDR2 is SVGIG in the germline V gene (reference sequence).

The V gene is TRBV30, the J gene TRBJ2-2; 7 bases map to TRBD1. This TCR was sampled from a woman in her 40s in good health and CMV-seronegative. Specimen: PBMCs. The CDR3 here is CAWAGTVNTGELFF. The CDR3 DNA reads TGTGCCTGGGCCGGGACAGTGAACACCGGGGAGCTGTTTTTT.